This T cell receptor beta chain comes out of a study of blood T cell repertoires in COVID-19. Study-level background: Some COVID-19 samples were acute and others convalescent; all came from the United States, Italy and Spain. PBMCs, B-cell-depleted T cells, or T cells provided the cDNA or gDNA that made up the material.

Per the germline V gene, CDR1 is KGHDR and CDR2 is SFDVKD. The CDR3 runs 16 residues. The V gene lost 4 bases and the J gene lost 6 bases, with 18 bases spanning the gap. Authors' analysis steps: Quantification of nucleated cells was approximated via reference gene primer amplification. The repertoire was sequenced with immunoSEQ multiplex PCR; TCRdb's copy has only in-frame clones and lacks some. V and J calls and clone size are as listed in that table; D and trimming were resolved from the DNA. This table holds around 120,000 clones, approximately 80% found once. This receptor was obtained from a man between 65 and 85 years old with acute or convalescent COVID-19. Input material: peripheral blood. The V gene is TRBV24-1, the J gene TRBJ2-1; D is possibly TRBD2 (5 bases). The CDR3 coding sequence is TGTGCCACCAGTGAGTTGACCGGGAACCATGGCAATGAGCAGTTCTTC. Protein sequence: CATSELTGNHGNEQFF.